Presented here are 10 T cell receptor beta chains from one specimen sequenced in a study of blood T cells in healthy people across ages. Alongside a J-beta primer mix, a sample-barcoded 5' primer served in a second PCR lasting roughly 6 to 11 cycles. MiXCR was run by TCRdb on the 5' RACE reads, yielding one entry per CDR3 protein. The data hold roughly 2 million distinct CDR3 sequences, with about 50% observed a single time. The sample was blood. The receptors were sampled from a woman aged 40 to 50 in good health.

The chain joins TRBV15 to TRBJ2-1, with D unresolved. Trimming took off 4 bases at V and 3 bases at J, with 4 bases between the two ends. The germline gives CDR1 LNHNV, CDR2 YYDKDF (reference sequence). This CDR3 has 12 residues. CDR3 nucleotide sequence: TGTGCCACCAGCACGGACTACAATGAGCAGTTCTTC. Translation: CATSTDYNEQFF.

The rearrangement uses TRBV7-8 and TRBJ2-3; 7 bases are a match to TRBD2. The V segment lost 1 base and the J segment 7 bases; nucleotides outside the gene matches: 14. From germline, CDR1 is SGHVS and CDR2 FQNEAQ. This CDR3 contains 17 residues. In nucleotides, the CDR3 is TGTGCCAGCAGCTTAGTCGGGGGGAGACTACGTTGGAATACGCAGTATTTT. Protein sequence: CASSLVGGRLRWNTQYF.

This clonotype was counted many times. This chain joins TRBV5-1 and TRBJ2-3; D remains ambiguous. The CDR3 runs 13 residues. The V end lost 4 bases, the J end lost 1 base, and 7 bases lay between the germline ends. The germline V gene has CDR1 SGHRS and CDR2 YFSETQ. The CDR3 DNA reads as TGCGCCAGCAGCCGCAGCGGCACAGATACGCAGTATTTT. It codes for CASSRSGTDTQYF.

This clonotype was seen just once. The chain uses TRBV6-2 or TRBV6-3 and TRBJ2-1; 16 positions agree with TRBD2. This CDR3 has 16 residues. Germline CDR1 MNHEY, CDR2 SVGEGT. The V gene end was trimmed by 6 bases and the J gene end by 7 bases; junction bases not matched to a gene: 6. This CDR3 reads CASRGTSGGASNEQFF. The CDR3 nucleotides read TGTGCCAGCAGAGGGACTAGCGGGGGGGCGTCGAATGAGCAGTTCTTC.

This clonotype was found once. The gene calls are TRBV4-1 and TRBJ2-1; 9 bases are a match to TRBD1. This CDR3 is built from 19 residues. V was clipped by 0 bases and J by 0 bases; unmatched bases: 9. Germline loops: CDR1 MGHRA, CDR2 YSYEKL. The CDR3 is CASSQDGGQGITSYNEQFF. The CDR3 DNA sequence: TGCGCCAGCAGCCAAGATGGGGGACAGGGCATTACCTCCTACAATGAGCAGTTCTTC.

CDR3 protein: CASRNRVNGELFF. CDR3 coding DNA: TGCGCCAGCAGGAATAGGGTTAACGGGGAGCTGTTTTTT. The chain combines TRBV10-1 with TRBJ2-2; D is ambiguous. The CDR3 length is 13 residues. V was shortened by 6 bases and J by 7 bases, with 12 bases between the two germline ends. The germline V gene encodes CDR1 WNHNN and CDR2 SYGVQD (reference sequence).

The CDR3 region is CSARVPGIQETQYF. The CDR3 bases are TGCAGTGCTAGAGTTCCGGGCATTCAAGAGACCCAGTACTTC. V gene TRBV20-1 combines with J gene TRBJ2-5; no clear D gene. Trimming left V 1 base short and J 2 bases short, with 11 bases between. CDR1 and CDR2 from the germline V gene are DFQATT and SNEGSKA (reference sequence). The CDR3 is made up of 14 amino acids.

The J gene is TRBJ2-5, the V gene TRBV28; the D gene could be TRBD1 or TRBD2 (6 bases each). CDR1 and CDR2 (germline): MDHEN, SYDVKM. Deletions cut 5 bases from V and 5 bases from J, with 21 bases between. The CDR3 length is 16 residues. The CDR3 DNA reads as TGTGCCAGCAGTCCACATGGGGGGAGTACAGGGGAGACCCAGTACTTC. It yields the protein CASSPHGGSTGETQYF.

This clonotype has just a few counts. J is TRBJ2-3 and V is TRBV2; D is unclear. The V end was cut by 3 bases, the J end by 14 bases, with 9 bases between. The CDR3 is made up of 10 amino acids. CDR1 SNHLY and CDR2 FYNNEI come from the germline V gene. The CDR3 protein is CASSDRIGYF. The CDR3 DNA is TGTGCCAGCAGTGACAGGATAGGGTATTTT.

This clonotype was counted only a few times. The chain carries TRBV6-5 and TRBJ2-4, with TRBD1 matching over 7 bases. The J call may be incorrect, as the DNA end agrees better with TRBJ2-7. This CDR3 has 14 residues. The germline V gene has CDR1 MNHEY and CDR2 SVGAGI. The CDR3 reads CASSIRDRTYEQYF. The CDR3 region has the DNA TGTGCCAGCAGTATCCGGGACAGAACCTACGAGCAGTACTTC.